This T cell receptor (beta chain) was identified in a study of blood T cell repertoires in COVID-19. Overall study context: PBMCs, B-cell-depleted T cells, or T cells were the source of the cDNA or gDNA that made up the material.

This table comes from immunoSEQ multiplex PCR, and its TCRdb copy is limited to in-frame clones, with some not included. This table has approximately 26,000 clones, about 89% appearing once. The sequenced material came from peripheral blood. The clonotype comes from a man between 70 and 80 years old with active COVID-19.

CDR3 sequence reads: CASPPGGSTEAFF. CDR3 DNA: TGTGCCAGCCCCCCGGGGGGAAGCACTGAAGCTTTCTTT. The chain recombines TRBV5-8 with TRBJ1-1, with a tentative D call TRBD1 (5 bases). The V and J ends lost 7 bases and 4 bases respectively, with 14 bases between them. CDR1 and CDR2 from the germline V gene are SGHTS and YDEGEE. This CDR3 comprises 13 residues.